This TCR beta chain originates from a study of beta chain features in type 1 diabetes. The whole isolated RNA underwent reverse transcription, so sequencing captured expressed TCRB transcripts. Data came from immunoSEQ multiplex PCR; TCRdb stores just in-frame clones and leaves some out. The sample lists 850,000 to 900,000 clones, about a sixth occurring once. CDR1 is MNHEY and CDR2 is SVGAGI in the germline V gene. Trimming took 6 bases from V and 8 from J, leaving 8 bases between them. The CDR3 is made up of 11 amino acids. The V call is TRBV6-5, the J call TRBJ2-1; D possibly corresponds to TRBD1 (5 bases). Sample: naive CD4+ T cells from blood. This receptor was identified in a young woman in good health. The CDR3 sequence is CASSQGYEQFF. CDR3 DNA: TGTGCCAGCAGCCAGGGTTATGAGCAGTTCTTC.